Below, 19 T cell receptor beta chains from the same sample are listed, as sequenced in a study of T cell changes during pregnancy in multiple sclerosis. This table comes from immunoSEQ multiplex PCR, and its TCRdb copy is limited to in-frame clones, with some not included. This sample has about 73,000 clones, with roughly 92% found just once. The material was peripheral blood, obtained in the third trimester of pregnancy. The receptors originated from a female donor in good health, enrolled as a control in a pregnancy study.

This chain joins TRBV28 and TRBJ2-7; 7 nucleotides line up with TRBD1. J lost 5 bases, V lost 5 bases, and 12 bases had no gene match. The germline CDR1 and CDR2 sequences are MDHEN and SYDVKM. There are 15 residues in the CDR3. The DNA for the CDR3 is TGTGCCAGCAGTACATCCCCCGACAGGGCAAACGAGCAGTACTTC. Translation gives CASSTSPDRANEQYF.

The chain joins TRBV10-3 to TRBJ2-5; D is possibly TRBD2 (6 bases). Trimming pared 2 bases from V and 5 bases from J, leaving 15 bases between. The germline gives CDR1 ENHRY, CDR2 SYGVKD. CDR3 length equals 15 residues. The CDR3 here is CAISEPAGTRETQYF. In nucleotides, the CDR3 is TGTGCCATCAGTGAGCCTGCCGGGACTCGTGAGACCCAGTACTTC.

The chain has TRBV5-1 and TRBJ2-1; 15 positions agree with TRBD2. CDR3 length: 16 residues. The V and J ends lost 4 bases and 10 bases, in that order; junction bases with no gene match: 9. Germline CDR1 and CDR2: SGHRS and YFSETQ. CDR3 amino acids: CASSGGLAGGVREQFF. In nucleotides, the CDR3 is TGCGCCAGCAGCGGGGGACTAGCGGGAGGTGTGCGGGAGCAGTTCTTC.

V usage is TRBV4-1 and J usage is TRBJ1-1; a possible D gene is TRBD1 (5 bases). V gave up 1 base and J gave up 4 bases, with 10 bases separating them. Germline CDR1 MGHRA, CDR2 YSYEKL. CDR3 length equals 14 residues. The CDR3 loop is CASSQVAGGTEAFF. The CDR3 coding sequence is TGCGCCAGCAGCCAAGTGGCCGGGGGCACTGAAGCTTTCTTT.

V gene TRBV21-1 combines with J gene TRBJ1-5. TRBV21-1 has pseudogene status. This CDR3 region has 17 residues. The CDR3 loop is CASSKEGGITCNQPQHF. The CDR3 nucleotides read TGTGCCAGCAGCAAAGAGGGGGGGATAACCTGCAATCAGCCCCAGCATTTT.

The rearrangement uses TRBV28 and TRBJ1-2; no clear D gene. The CDR3 totals 17 residues. Trimming shortened V by 2 bases and J by 7 bases, and 23 bases separated the two germline ends. CDR1 and CDR2 from the germline V gene are MDHEN and SYDVKM. In DNA form, the CDR3 reads TGTGCCAGCAGTTTAATCGAGGGCGCGGTCCTTGTGGGTGGCTACACCTTC. It codes for CASSLIEGAVLVGGYTF.

The table lists this clone with a count of one. The V gene is TRBV2, the J gene TRBJ1-5; D not certain. CDR1 SNHLY and CDR2 FYNNEI come from the germline V gene. V gave up 2 bases and J gave up 8 bases, with 7 bases separating them. The CDR3 has 12 residues. The CDR3 spells CASSEYAEPQHF. CDR3 coding DNA: TGTGCCAGCAGTGAATACGCGGAGCCCCAGCATTTT.

This chain connects TRBV28 to TRBJ1-2, with 9 bases fitting TRBD1. The CDR3 contains 13 residues. Trimming cost V 6 bases and J 8 bases; bases outside gene matches: 7. Germline CDR1 MDHEN, CDR2 SYDVKM. CDR3 loop: CASRTGQGGGYTF. CDR3 DNA: TGTGCCAGCAGAACGGGACAGGGTGGCGGCTACACCTTC.

The chain is built from TRBV6-6 and TRBJ1-2; 8 bases are a match to TRBD1. Germline CDR1 reads MNHNY; CDR2 reads SVGAGI (reference sequence). V gave up 2 bases and J gave up 1 base; unmatched junction bases: 6. The CDR3 is made up of 16 amino acids. The chain's CDR3 is CASSYGHDRGNYGYTF. The CDR3 bases are TGTGCCAGCAGTTACGGACATGACAGGGGTAACTATGGCTACACCTTC.

The gene calls are TRBV28 and TRBJ2-2; 8 bases match TRBD1. This CDR3 contains 14 residues. CDR1 MDHEN and CDR2 SYDVKM come from the germline V gene. After removal of 4 bases from V and 3 bases from J, the junction contained 1 base not matched to a gene. CDR3 in amino acids: CASSSTGDTGELFF. DNA of the CDR3: TGTGCCAGCAGTTCGACAGGGGACACCGGGGAGCTGTTTTTT.

The chain has TRBV9 and TRBJ1-3; D possibly corresponds to TRBD1 (6 bases). This CDR3 contains 16 residues. Per the germline V gene, CDR1 is SGDLS and CDR2 is YYNGEE. Trimming left V 4 bases short and J 0 bases short, with 14 bases between. CDR3 in amino acids: CASSPRGGDSGNTIYF. The CDR3 coding sequence is TGTGCCAGCAGCCCTCGAGGGGGGGACTCTGGAAACACCATATATTTT.

The chain joins TRBV18 to TRBJ2-7, with 9 bases matching TRBD2. The trim removed 1 base at V and 7 bases at J, leaving 11 bases unmatched. Germline-derived CDR1 and CDR2 are KGHSH and LQKENI. The CDR3 covers 16 residues. The CDR3 region has the DNA TGTGCCAGCTCACCACGTCAGGCGGGGGGGCCGGTTGAGCAGTACTTC. Translating gives CASSPRQAGGPVEQYF.

The gene calls are TRBV5-6 and TRBJ2-7, with TRBD1 matching over 7 bases. V was pared by 2 bases and J by 7 bases, with 6 bases of the junction left unmatched. Germline loops: CDR1 SGHDT, CDR2 YYEEEE. The CDR3 loop spans 13 amino acids. The CDR3 here is CASSFQGVGEQYF. DNA for the CDR3: TGTGCCAGCAGCTTTCAGGGGGTGGGGGAGCAGTACTTC.

V gene TRBV7-3 combines with J gene TRBJ2-7, with D possibly matching TRBD1 (5 bases). Germline V CDR1 and CDR2: SGHTA, FQGTGA. CDR3 length: 15 residues. The ends were cut back, 5 bases at V and 0 bases at J, with 14 bases in the middle. The CDR3 loop is CASSPDTILSYEQYF. As DNA, the CDR3 is TGTGCCAGCAGCCCGGACACTATACTCTCCTACGAGCAGTACTTC.

The chain employs TRBV18 and TRBJ2-1; 11 bases map to TRBD1. V lost 7 bases, J lost 5 bases, and 4 bases stayed unmatched. CDR1 is KGHSH and CDR2 is LQKENI in the germline V gene. This CDR3 spans 14 amino acids. This chain's CDR3 is CASYGQGAHNEQFF. For the CDR3, the DNA is TGTGCCAGCTATGGACAGGGGGCGCACAATGAGCAGTTCTTC.

The chain couples TRBV5-8 to TRBJ1-6; TRBD1 matches 8 bases. CDR1 is SGHTS and CDR2 is YDEGEE in the germline V gene. CDR3 length: 14 residues. V lost 4 bases, J lost 10 bases, and 7 bases stayed unmatched. CDR3 region: CASSQRTGSSPLHF. CDR3 in DNA: TGTGCCAGCAGCCAACGGACAGGGAGCTCACCCCTCCACTTT.

This chain uses TRBV11-2 with TRBJ2-1, with TRBD2 identical over 10 bases. Germline V gene data show CDR1 as SGHAT and CDR2 as FQNNGV. Trimming removed 1 base from V and 3 bases from J; junction bases left unmatched: 12. CDR3 size: 19 residues. CDR3 coding DNA: TGTGCCAGCAGCTTAGTAGGGACTAGCGACATACTTTACTACAATGAGCAGTTCTTC. The encoded protein is CASSLVGTSDILYYNEQFF.

This clone was detected only once. The chain couples TRBV9 to TRBJ2-3, with 12 bases identical to TRBD2. Germline CDR1 SGDLS, CDR2 YYNGEE. The CDR3 sequence is 15 residues long. Losses at the gene ends were 3 bases for V and 4 bases for J; bases not matched to a gene: 3. CDR3 bases: TGTGCCAGCAGCGACGGGACTAGCGGGCCAGATACGCAGTATTTT. Translation: CASSDGTSGPDTQYF. The variable domain in full, with the rest retrieved from reference TRBV9 and TRBJ2-3, is DSGVTQTPKHLITATGQRVTLRCSPRSGDLSVYWYQQSLDQGLQFLIQYYNGEERAKGNILERFSAQQFPDLHSELNLSSLELGDSALYFCASSDGTSGPDTQYFGPGTRLTVL.

The gene calls are TRBV4-3 and TRBJ1-5; 8 bases fit TRBD1. Germline assignment: CDR1 LGHNA and CDR2 YSLEER. This CDR3 spans 16 amino acids. The junction had 5 bases not matched to a gene; V was cut back by 0 bases and J by 4 bases. The chain's CDR3 is CASSQDRTGPNQPQHF. CDR3 DNA: TGCGCCAGCAGCCAAGATCGGACAGGGCCGAATCAGCCCCAGCATTTT.